Following are 9 T cell receptor beta chains from one sample sequenced in a study of monozygotic twins with inflammatory bowel disease. From the 5' RACE reads, TCRdb lists one entry per CDR3 protein and no DNA. The sample holds approximately 100,000 distinct CDR3 sequences. Input material: blood. These receptors all stem from a human donor with ulcerative colitis or Crohn's disease, or a healthy co-twin of an affected twin (not recorded which).

The chain has TRBV7-3 and TRBJ2-1; without DNA, the TCRdb call of TRBD1 cannot be checked. The CDR3 length is 15 residues. Germline V CDR1 and CDR2: SGHTA, FQGTGA. This CDR3 reads CASSLFGTGGNEQFF.

The chain uses TRBV7-7 and TRBJ2-1; the TCRdb D gene call, TRBD2, has no DNA to confirm it. Germline V lookup: CDR1 SSHAT, CDR2 FNYEAQ (reference sequence). CDR3 length: 15 amino acids. The CDR3 is CASSLDIKRGNEQFF.

This sequence joins TRBV7-2 and TRBJ2-7; as DNA is missing, the TRBD2 call by TCRdb cannot be tested. The CDR3 contains 16 residues. CDR1 and CDR2 (germline): SGHTA, FQGNSA. CDR3 loop: CASISIRTSGTYEQYF.

The chain combines TRBV29-1 with TRBJ1-4; TCRdb reports TRBD1, a call that lacks DNA to check it against. From germline, CDR1 is SQVTM and CDR2 ANQGSEA. The CDR3 is 13 residues long. CDR3 sequence: CSVEGGTNEKLFF.

The chain carries TRBV15 and TRBJ2-7. The CDR3 is 13 residues long. Looked up from germline, CDR1 is LNHNV and CDR2 is YYDKDF (reference sequence). CDR3 loop: CATSTTWKDEQYF.

The V gene is TRBV7-8, the J gene TRBJ1-4; there is no DNA to check the TCRdb D call of TRBD1. The CDR3 contains 14 residues. Germline V CDR1 and CDR2: SGHVS, FQNEAQ. CDR3 protein: CASSLLPGVEKLFF.

The rearrangement joins TRBV15 to TRBJ2-5; absent DNA, TCRdb's TRBD2 call cannot be checked. Looked up from germline, CDR1 is LNHNV and CDR2 is YYDKDF (reference sequence). The CDR3 has 16 amino acids. CDR3 protein: CATSRDSGMGQETQYF.

The V gene is TRBV27, the J gene TRBJ2-3; the TRBD1 assignment by TCRdb is unverifiable without DNA. In germline, CDR1 is MNHEY, CDR2 SMNVEV (reference sequence). The CDR3 loop spans 15 amino acids. CDR3 region: CASRKGGGDRNTQYF.

This CDR3 reads CASRTGDTKYEQYF. V usage is TRBV27 and J usage is TRBJ2-7; as DNA is missing, the TRBD1 call by TCRdb cannot be tested. From germline, CDR1 is MNHEY and CDR2 SMNVEV (reference sequence). The CDR3 loop spans 14 amino acids.